This T cell receptor beta chain was sequenced for a study of beta chain features in type 1 diabetes. Since all of the isolated RNA was reverse transcribed, expressed TCRB transcripts were what got sequenced. Profiling relied on immunoSEQ multiplex PCR, and the TCRdb table lists in-frame clones only, not all of them. Of 450,000 or so clones listed, more than 9.5% are singletons. The sample holds a few counts of this clone. The CDR3 extends over 15 amino acids. V was pared by 1 base and J by 1 base, with 10 bases between. Per the germline V gene, CDR1 is SEHNR and CDR2 is FQNEAQ (reference sequence). The chain couples TRBV7-9 to TRBJ1-1; D unclear. Sequenced sample: naive CD4+ T cells from blood. The sequence came from a woman between 18 and 30 years old in good health. CDR3 DNA: TGTGCCAGCAGCTTAGGAAGGCGAGGGAACACTGAAGCTTTCTTT. It translates to CASSLGRRGNTEAFF.